The T cell receptor beta chain under discussion was sequenced for a study of blood T cells in healthy people across ages. The wider study: Template switching retrieved approximately one barcoded beta molecule for each two T cells.

General observations from the study: Age brought a roughly linear fall in TCR beta diversity measured per million T cells. Long-lived donors exceeded aged donors in naive CD4+ cells and diversity.

Next came a second PCR, run for about 6 to 12 cycles, which used a sample-barcoded 5' primer along with a J-beta primer mix. Researchers report that a template-switch adaptor with 12 random nucleotides tagged each cDNA molecule. MiXCR, run by TCRdb on the 5' RACE reads, gives a single entry per CDR3 protein. Of about a million distinct CDR3 sequences listed, around 48% are singletons. Germline CDR1 is SEHNR and CDR2 is FQNEAQ (reference sequence). CDR3 length: 15 amino acids. V was shortened by 0 bases and J by 3 bases, with 12 bases between the two germline ends. As for this clonotype: The target antigen is unknown.

The receptor was derived from a man under 40 in good health. The V call is TRBV7-9, the J call TRBJ2-7; D may be TRBD1 (6 bases). The sequencing input was blood. The CDR3 region has the DNA TGTGCCAGCAGCTTAGCGCTGGGCAGGGGCTACGAGCAGTACTTC. This codes for CASSLALGRGYEQYF.